The sequence of this TCR beta chain was determined in a study of blood T cell repertoires in COVID-19. The wider study: PBMCs, B-cell-depleted T cells, or T cells were the source of the cDNA or gDNA that made up the material.

Residents of about two dozen US areas, aged about 18 to 89 years, made up the participants. This clone has just a few counts. Authors' data handling: It was from reference gene primer amplification that nucleated cell counts were estimated. Assay: immunoSEQ multiplex PCR; the TCRdb copy retains only in-frame clones and omits some. V, J and clone size are taken as reported in that table, and D and trimming were inferred from the DNA itself. The profile shows 150,000 or so clones, about 80% of them singletons. CDR1 is KGHSH, CDR2 LQKENI, per germline. After removal of 5 bases from V and 7 bases from J, the junction contained 7 bases not matched to a gene. The CDR3 extends over 14 amino acids.

The sequenced sample consisted of PBMCs or T cells enriched from blood (not recorded which). The receptor's source is an older woman who had recovered from COVID-19. V gene TRBV18 combines with J gene TRBJ2-1, with 8 positions matching TRBD1. CDR3 amino acids: CASSSQGAKNEQFF. In DNA, the CDR3 is TGTGCCAGCTCAAGCCAGGGGGCCAAGAATGAGCAGTTCTTC.